This TCR beta chain is drawn from a study of T cells after yellow fever vaccination. Conversion of TCR transcripts into cDNA relied on 5'RACE template switching, which added a universal primer site and UMIs. TCRdb recomputed calls from the 5' RACE reads with MiXCR, one row per CDR3 protein. The profile shows hundreds of thousands of distinct CDR3 sequences, 10% to 15% of them singletons. This clonotype has just a few counts. The sequencing here drew on PBMCs, taken on the day of the yellow fever booster vaccination. The receptor comes from a man aged 30 to 39 who received the YFV17D yellow fever vaccine.

In DNA form, the CDR3 reads TGTGCCACCAGCAGAGATGCTATTGGCTACACCTTC. Translation gives CATSRDAIGYTF. This chain uses TRBV15 with TRBJ1-2; D is unresolved. The CDR3 sequence is 12 residues long. CDR1 is LNHNV, CDR2 YYDKDF, per germline (reference sequence). V was trimmed by 0 bases and J by 7 bases, leaving 6 bases between them.